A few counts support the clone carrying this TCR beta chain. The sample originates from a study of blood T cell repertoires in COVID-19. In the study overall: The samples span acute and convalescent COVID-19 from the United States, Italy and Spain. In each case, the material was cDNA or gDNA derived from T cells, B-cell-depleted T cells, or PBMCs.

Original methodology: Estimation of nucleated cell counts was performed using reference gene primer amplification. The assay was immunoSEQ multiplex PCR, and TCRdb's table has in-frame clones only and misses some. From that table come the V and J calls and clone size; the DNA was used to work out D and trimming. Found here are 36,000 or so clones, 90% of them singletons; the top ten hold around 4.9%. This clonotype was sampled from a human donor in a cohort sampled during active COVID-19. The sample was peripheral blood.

The CDR3 spells CASSLTSGKDEQYF. CDR3 nucleotides: TGTGCCAGCAGTCTGACTAGCGGGAAGGACGAGCAGTACTTC. V usage is TRBV2 and J usage is TRBJ2-7, with TRBD2 matching over 11 bases. J was trimmed by 5 bases and V by 5 bases; bases with no gene match: 5. The CDR3 extends over 14 amino acids. The germline gives CDR1 SNHLY, CDR2 FYNNEI. The entire variable domain, with the rest obtained from reference TRBV2 and TRBJ2-7, is as follows: EPEVTQTPSHQVTQMGQEVILRCVPISNHLYFYWYRQILGQKVEFLVSFYNNEISEKSEIFDDQFSVERPDGSNFTLKIRSTKLEDSAMYFCASSLTSGKDEQYFGPGTRLTVT.